This T cell receptor (beta chain) was retrieved from a study of T cell responses to AZD1222 COVID-19 vaccine. Libraries were prepared by immunoSEQ multiplex PCR; TCRdb keeps only in-frame clonotypes and omits some of them. The sample holds roughly 79,000 clones; approximately 90% are singletons and the top ten take around 7.1%. The sample was peripheral blood, taken on day 0 of MenACWY control vaccination. The sequence was collected from an adult in good health.

The CDR3 spells CATYSLYLDRGFGNEQFF. DNA for the CDR3: TGTGCCACCTACAGTTTATATTTGGACAGGGGGTTCGGCAATGAGCAGTTCTTC. This rearrangement joins TRBV28 to TRBJ2-1; TRBD1 matches 10 bases. V trimming: 10 bases; J trimming: 6 bases; junction bases outside the gene matches: 21. CDR1 MDHEN and CDR2 SYDVKM come from the germline V gene. CDR3 length: 18 residues.